These T cell receptor beta chains were read from a single sample in a study of radiotherapy plus CTLA-4 blockade in lung cancer. Generated by immunoSEQ multiplex PCR, the TCRdb table keeps only in-frame clones and is missing some. Altogether tens of thousands of clones are present, approximately 77% being singletons, with the ten largest covering approximately 2.4%. Sequencing used peripheral blood, obtained from a patient treated with radiotherapy plus ipilimumab. These receptors were obtained from a human donor with non-small cell lung cancer whose response to radiotherapy plus ipilimumab could not be evaluated. Both conserved end residues are part of each CDR3. The D gene is left open where the match is weak. The size field is filled for only some rows; it gives once, few, many or a size class.

d_call j_call clone_size v_call cdr3_nt cdr3_aa
. TRBJ1-3 few TRBV9 TGTGCCAGCAGCGCCACGGGGAAAGGAAACACCATATATTTT CASSATGKGNTIYF
. TRBJ1-4 . TRBV4-3 TGCGCCAGCAGCCAAGATATCGTGCGAGCAACTAATGAAAAACTGTTTTTT CASSQDIVRATNEKLFF
TRBD2 TRBJ2-1 . TRBV27 TGTGCCAGCCGGGTAGCGGGGGGCCAGTACAATGAGCAGTTCTTC CASRVAGGQYNEQFF
. TRBJ2-3 . TRBV5-1 TGCGCCAGCAGCTTGGACTACACCGATACGCAGTATTTT CASSLDYTDTQYF
. TRBJ2-2 . TRBV7-2 TGTGCCAGCAGCTTATTTGAGGACGGGGAGCTGTTTTTT CASSLFEDGELFF
. TRBJ2-3 . TRBV28 TGTGCCAGCAGTGATCCCCGAAGTGGGGACATTAGGGATACGCAGTATTTT CASSDPRSGDIRDTQYF
. TRBJ1-6 once TRBV5-1 TGCGCCAGCAGCTTGGAACAGGCCTATAATTCACCCCTCCACTTT CASSLEQAYNSPLHF
TRBD1 TRBJ2-5 . TRBV6-1 TGTGCCAGCAGTAGGGACAGACAAGAGACCCAGTACTTC CASSRDRQETQYF
. TRBJ1-4 . TRBV28 TGTGCCACCGGCGGGGGGGCAGGGCATGAAAAACTGTTTTTT CATGGGAGHEKLFF
. TRBJ2-2 . TRBV25-1 TGTGCCAGCAGACTCCTGAACACCGGGGAGCTGTTTTTT CASRLLNTGELFF
TRBD1 TRBJ1-2 . TRBV5-1 TGCGCCAGCAGACCCGGACAGGGGGCGGGAGGCTACACCTTC CASRPGQGAGGYTF
. TRBJ1-4 . TRBV28 TGTGCCAGTTTCCCCAGGGGTACTAATGAAAAACTGTTTTTT CASFPRGTNEKLFF
TRBD1 TRBJ1-1 . TRBV6-4 TGTGCCAGCAGCCGGACAGGTAACACTGAAGCTTTCTTT CASSRTGNTEAFF
. TRBJ2-7 . TRBV9 TGTGCCAGCAGCGTTCAAGGACTCTTAGGCCACGAGCAATACTTC CASSVQGLLGHEQYF
. TRBJ1-1 . TRBV7-2 TGTGCCAGCAGAGCGACAGGAGGAGTCACTGAAGCTTTCTTT CASRATGGVTEAFF
. TRBJ2-3 few TRBV9 TGTGCCAGCAGCGCTGGACTCAGCACAGATACGCAGTATTTT CASSAGLSTDTQYF
TRBD1 TRBJ1-2 . TRBV27 TGTGCCAGCAGTTTAAACAGGGGAGGCAATGGCTACACCTTC CASSLNRGGNGYTF
. TRBJ1-1 . TRBV5-6 TGTGCCAGCAGCTTGCTGGAGTACACTGAAGCTTTCTTT CASSLLEYTEAFF
. TRBJ1-5 few TRBV6-6 TGTGCCAGCAGTTACACGCCCGGCGGGCAGCCCCAGCATTTT CASSYTPGGQPQHF
. TRBJ2-7 . TRBV18 TGTGCCAGCTCACTCGGGGGAAGCCTCTACGAGCAGTACTTC CASSLGGSLYEQYF
TRBD1 TRBJ1-2 . TRBV7-2 TGTGCCAGCAGCATGCGACAGGGTGATGGCTACACCTTC CASSMRQGDGYTF
TRBD1 TRBJ1-2 . TRBV9 TGTGCCAGCAGCGTCATCGACAGGGCCTATGGCTACACCTTC CASSVIDRAYGYTF
TRBD1 TRBJ1-2 . TRBV6-5 TGTGCCAGCAGTTACCTCCCCGGGACAGTCTATGGCTACACCTTC CASSYLPGTVYGYTF
. TRBJ2-3 medium-sized TRBV27 TGTGCCAGCAGTTTAATCGCTAGCGACAGCACAGATACGCAGTATTTT CASSLIASDSTDTQYF
TRBD1 TRBJ1-1 . TRBV7-3 TGTGCCAGCAGCCGACAGGGGAGGGGCACTGAAGCTTTCTTT CASSRQGRGTEAFF
. TRBJ2-6 . TRBV2 TGTGCCAGCAGTGACTATCGCGGCCTTACGGGGGCCAACGTCCTGACTTTC CASSDYRGLTGANVLTF
TRBD2 TRBJ2-1 . TRBV2 TGTGCCAGCAGTGAAGAGGCGGGAGGGCGCTCCAATCAGTTCTTC CASSEEAGGRSNQFF
. TRBJ2-4 once TRBV28 TGTGCCAGCAACCCCGACAGATACATAGCCAAAAACATTCAGTACTTC CASNPDRYIAKNIQYF
. TRBJ1-2 . TRBV30 TGTGCCTGGAGTGTACCGGACTTTGCGAATTATGGCTACACCTTC CAWSVPDFANYGYTF
TRBD2 TRBJ2-3 once TRBV7-9 TGTGCCAGCAGCTCCGGACTAGCGGGGATCGCAGATACGCAGTATTTT CASSSGLAGIADTQYF
TRBD1 TRBJ1-2 . TRBV5-1 TGCGCCAGCAGCATAGGACAGGGGAATGGCTACACCTTC CASSIGQGNGYTF
TRBD1 TRBJ1-2 . TRBV7-2 TGTGCCAGCAGTCAGGACAGGGTTGGCTACACCTTC CASSQDRVGYTF
. TRBJ2-7 few TRBV14 TGTGCCAGCAGCCAAGATAGGCGGCCCTCCTACGAGCAGTACTTC CASSQDRRPSYEQYF
TRBD1 TRBJ2-1 . TRBV5-4 TGTGCCAGCAGCACGGGACAGGGAGCCGGAGATGAGCAGTTCTTC CASSTGQGAGDEQFF
TRBD1 TRBJ1-3 few TRBV28 TGTGCCAGCAGTCGCGCCCCGGGACAGAGCTCTGGAAACACCATATATTTT CASSRAPGQSSGNTIYF
TRBD2 TRBJ2-7 . TRBV2 TGTGCCAGCAGTTTGGGACTAGCGGGTTCCTACGAGCAGTACTTC CASSLGLAGSYEQYF
. TRBJ2-5 . TRBV6-6 TGTGCCAGCAGTTACGCAGGTCGAGAGACCCAGTACTTC CASSYAGRETQYF
TRBD1 TRBJ1-2 . TRBV4-3 TGCGCCAGCAGCCGCCAACTAGGGGACAGGGACTATGGCTACACCTTC CASSRQLGDRDYGYTF
. TRBJ1-5 few TRBV19 TGTGCCAGTAGTAGCCGGGACACCCTTAAACAGCCCCAGCATTTT CASSSRDTLKQPQHF
. TRBJ2-7 . TRBV27 TGTGCCAGCAGCTCCATTAGCTCCTACGAGCAGTACTTC CASSSISSYEQYF
. TRBJ1-2 . TRBV7-2 TGTGCCAGCAGCTATAGACAGGACTTTAACTATGGCTACACCTTC CASSYRQDFNYGYTF
TRBD1 TRBJ1-5 . TRBV7-8 TGTGCCAGCAGCTTAGAGCGGACAGGGAGCTTGGCCCAGCATTTT CASSLERTGSLAQHF
. TRBJ1-2 . TRBV9 TGTGCCAGCAGCGCCGGCCAGGGGTCCTACTATGGCTACACCTTC CASSAGQGSYYGYTF
TRBD1 TRBJ1-3 . TRBV9 TGTGCCAGCAGCGTAGGGGGGACAGACCTCTCTGGAAACACCATATATTTT CASSVGGTDLSGNTIYF
. TRBJ1-1 . TRBV11-2 TGTGCCAGCAGCTTAGCGCCGACAGAGAACACTGAAGCTTTCTTT CASSLAPTENTEAFF
. TRBJ2-7 . TRBV6-5 TGTGCCAGCAGAACGACAGCCTCCTACGAGCAGTACTTC CASRTTASYEQYF
TRBD1 TRBJ2-7 . TRBV5-6 TGTGCCACCCGATACAGGGGCTCCTACGAGCAGTACTTC CATRYRGSYEQYF
TRBD2 TRBJ2-3 . TRBV9 TGTGCCAGCAGCGTAGAGGGCGGGAGGAGCACAGATACGCAGTATTTT CASSVEGGRSTDTQYF
. TRBJ2-2 . TRBV15 TGTGCCACCAGCAGGGGGGGCACCGGGGAGCTGTTTTTT CATSRGGTGELFF
. TRBJ2-1 . TRBV4-2 TGTGCCAGCAGCCATGCCGGGATGGAACTGTTCTTC CASSHAGMELFF
TRBD1 TRBJ1-3 . TRBV9 TGTGCCAGCAGCTCCCGGGACAGGTTCTCTGGAAACACCATATATTTT CASSSRDRFSGNTIYF
. TRBJ2-7 . TRBV25-1 TGTGCCAGCAGTGAATATGAGGACTACGAGCAGTACTTC CASSEYEDYEQYF
. TRBJ1-6 once TRBV6-1 TGTGCCAGCAGTGAAGCTTGGAGGGGCCGTTCACCCCTCCACTTT CASSEAWRGRSPLHF
TRBD1 TRBJ1-5 . TRBV19 TGTGCCAGTAGGGGGACAGGGAGCATTCAGCCCCAGCATTTT CASRGTGSIQPQHF
TRBD2 TRBJ2-1 once TRBV2 TGTGCCAGCAGCCAAACTAGCGGGGGGGCTGTTGAGCAGTTCTTC CASSQTSGGAVEQFF
TRBD1 TRBJ1-4 . TRBV5-1 TGCGCCAGCAGCCAGGCGGGACAGACCTTTGAAAAACTGTTTTTT CASSQAGQTFEKLFF
. TRBJ2-1 few TRBV5-1 TGCGCCAGCAGCTTGGCAGGGGCGAACAATGAGCAGTTCTTC CASSLAGANNEQFF
. TRBJ2-4 . TRBV4-1 TGCGCCAGCAGCCAAGTGTATGCCAAAAACATTCAGTACTTC CASSQVYAKNIQYF
. TRBJ2-5 few TRBV5-1 TGCGCCAGCCGGCAGGAAGAGACCCAGTACTTC CASRQEETQYF